The rows below give T cell receptor beta chains drawn from one sample of a study of T cells after yellow fever vaccination. TCRdb re-called the 5' RACE reads through MiXCR, storing one row per CDR3 protein. The table shows just over 300,000 distinct CDR3 sequences, with 3.6% occurring only once. This specimen was PBMCs, taken on the day of the yellow fever booster vaccination. The receptors stem from a young man who received the YFV17D yellow fever vaccine. Both conserved end residues are part of each CDR3. D genes are given only for firm matches. The listing skips clone size in some rows; elsewhere it reads once, few, many or a size class.

abundance: many
d_gene: .
j_gene: TRBJ2-3
v_gene: TRBV4-3
CDR3aa: CASSPDTGRRATQYF
CDR3nt: TGCGCCAGCAGCCCGGATACGGGGAGGAGGGCTACGCAGTATTTT

abundance: few
d_gene: .
j_gene: TRBJ2-5
v_gene: TRBV6-1
CDR3aa: CASSEVPESGGGF
CDR3nt: TGTGCCAGCAGTGAGGTTCCCGAGTCAGGGGGGGGCTTC

abundance: many
d_gene: .
j_gene: TRBJ2-1
v_gene: TRBV7-2
CDR3aa: CASSTGTSTYNEQFF
CDR3nt: TGTGCCAGCAGCACCGGGACAAGTACCTACAATGAGCAGTTCTTC

abundance: few
d_gene: .
j_gene: TRBJ2-3
v_gene: TRBV4-3
CDR3aa: CASSQEWTGTDTQYF
CDR3nt: TGCGCCAGCAGCCAAGAATGGACAGGCACAGATACGCAGTATTTT

abundance: few
d_gene: .
j_gene: TRBJ2-1
v_gene: TRBV7-2
CDR3aa: CASRFSYNEQFF
CDR3nt: TGTGCCAGCAGGTTCTCCTACAATGAGCAGTTCTTC

abundance: many
d_gene: TRBD2
j_gene: TRBJ2-2
v_gene: TRBV5-1
CDR3aa: CASSFHPGLAMYTGELFF
CDR3nt: TGCGCCAGCAGCTTTCATCCGGGACTAGCAATGTACACCGGGGAGCTGTTTTTT

abundance: many
d_gene: TRBD2
j_gene: TRBJ2-3
v_gene: TRBV20-1
CDR3aa: CSAHLGSSGYLDTQYF
CDR3nt: TGCAGTGCCCACCTGGGATCTAGCGGCTATCTAGATACGCAGTATTTT

abundance: .
d_gene: .
j_gene: TRBJ2-7
v_gene: TRBV6-5
CDR3aa: CASSYSRSLITYEQYF
CDR3nt: TGTGCCAGCAGTTACTCGCGCAGCCTAATAACCTACGAGCAGTACTTC

abundance: many
d_gene: .
j_gene: TRBJ2-3
v_gene: TRBV4-2
CDR3aa: CASSQDRGFSDTQYF
CDR3nt: TGTGCCAGCAGCCAAGATCGTGGATTTTCGGATACGCAGTATTTT

abundance: .
d_gene: .
j_gene: TRBJ1-6
v_gene: TRBV6-5
CDR3aa: CASSRRGGFHSPLHF
CDR3nt: TGTGCCAGCAGCCGCCGGGGGGGGTTCCACTCACCCCTCCACTTT

abundance: .
d_gene: TRBD2
j_gene: TRBJ2-1
v_gene: TRBV4-2
CDR3aa: CASSQDASGGVPWEQFF
CDR3nt: TGTGCCAGCAGCCAAGACGCGAGCGGGGGGGTCCCCTGGGAGCAGTTCTTC

abundance: few
d_gene: .
j_gene: TRBJ1-1
v_gene: TRBV10-3
CDR3aa: CATGGEGGNTEAFF
CDR3nt: TGTGCCACCGGAGGCGAGGGGGGCAACACTGAAGCTTTCTTT

abundance: few
d_gene: TRBD1
j_gene: TRBJ1-1
v_gene: TRBV5-1
CDR3aa: CASSPPRTGGVMTEAFF
CDR3nt: TGCGCCAGCAGCCCCCCCAGGACAGGGGGCGTCATGACTGAAGCTTTCTTT

abundance: many
d_gene: .
j_gene: TRBJ1-2
v_gene: TRBV20-1
CDR3aa: CSASSESYYGYTF
CDR3nt: TGCAGTGCTAGTTCAGAATCGTACTATGGCTACACCTTC

abundance: few
d_gene: .
j_gene: TRBJ1-3
v_gene: TRBV20-1
CDR3aa: CSARGLRGSGNTIYF
CDR3nt: TGCAGTGCTAGAGGGCTCAGGGGCTCTGGAAACACCATATATTTT

abundance: few
d_gene: TRBD2
j_gene: TRBJ2-3
v_gene: TRBV5-4
CDR3aa: CASSPGTSGGVSTDTQYF
CDR3nt: TGTGCCAGCAGTCCGGGGACTAGCGGGGGGGTTAGCACAGATACGCAGTATTTT

abundance: many
d_gene: TRBD2
j_gene: TRBJ2-3
v_gene: TRBV7-3
CDR3aa: CASSGLAAGGSTDTQYF
CDR3nt: TGTGCCAGCAGCGGGCTGGCGGCGGGGGGGAGCACAGATACGCAGTATTTT

abundance: few
d_gene: TRBD2
j_gene: TRBJ2-3
v_gene: TRBV20-1
CDR3aa: CSAERGGGTQYF
CDR3nt: TGCAGTGCTGAGCGGGGGGGCGGTACGCAGTATTTT

abundance: .
d_gene: .
j_gene: TRBJ2-2
v_gene: TRBV7-9
CDR3aa: CASSLAPWGTHTGELFF
CDR3nt: TGTGCCAGCAGCTTAGCCCCTTGGGGGACCCACACCGGGGAGCTGTTTTTT

abundance: few
d_gene: .
j_gene: TRBJ1-1
v_gene: TRBV29-1
CDR3aa: CSVERASEAFF
CDR3nt: TGCAGCGTTGAACGGGCCTCTGAAGCTTTCTTT

abundance: few
d_gene: .
j_gene: TRBJ1-6
v_gene: TRBV20-1
CDR3aa: CSARVGGSNSPLHF
CDR3nt: TGCAGTGCTAGAGTAGGCGGCAGTAATTCACCCCTCCACTTT

abundance: many
d_gene: .
j_gene: TRBJ1-1
v_gene: TRBV24-1
CDR3aa: CATSALGQREAFF
CDR3nt: TGTGCCACCAGTGCTCTAGGACAGCGTGAAGCTTTCTTT

abundance: few
d_gene: .
j_gene: TRBJ1-5
v_gene: TRBV5-1
CDR3aa: CASSPEGVSNQPQHF
CDR3nt: TGCGCCAGCAGCCCGGAGGGAGTTAGCAATCAGCCCCAGCATTTT

abundance: .
d_gene: TRBD2
j_gene: TRBJ2-1
v_gene: TRBV6-5
CDR3aa: CASGPTSGGTTYNEQFF
CDR3nt: TGTGCCAGCGGTCCAACTAGCGGGGGGACAACCTACAATGAGCAGTTCTTC